The text below deals with one T cell receptor (beta chain). This specimen belongs to a study of blood T cell repertoires in COVID-19. As for the study in general: The United States, Italy and Spain provided the acute and convalescent COVID-19 samples. The analysed material was cDNA or gDNA that came from T cells, B-cell-depleted T cells, or PBMCs.

The V end was cut by 3 bases, the J end by 0 bases, with 7 bases between. Germline-derived CDR1 and CDR2 are LNHDA and SQIVND (reference sequence). The length of the CDR3 is 14 residues. The authors' processing: Amplification from reference gene primers served as the basis for estimated nucleated cell counts. TCRdb's copy holds only in-frame clones and misses some; the assay was immunoSEQ multiplex PCR. D and trimming were read from the DNA, whereas the V and J calls and clone size are those reported in that table. In the table there are under 95,000 clones, approximately 82% of which are singletons.

This clonotype was sampled from a human donor in a cohort sampled during active COVID-19. The V and J genes are TRBV19 and TRBJ2-3; D is unclear. The source material was peripheral blood. In nucleotides, the CDR3 is TGTGCCAGTAGTATGGAGAAAAGCACAGATACGCAGTATTTT. Encoded protein: CASSMEKSTDTQYF.